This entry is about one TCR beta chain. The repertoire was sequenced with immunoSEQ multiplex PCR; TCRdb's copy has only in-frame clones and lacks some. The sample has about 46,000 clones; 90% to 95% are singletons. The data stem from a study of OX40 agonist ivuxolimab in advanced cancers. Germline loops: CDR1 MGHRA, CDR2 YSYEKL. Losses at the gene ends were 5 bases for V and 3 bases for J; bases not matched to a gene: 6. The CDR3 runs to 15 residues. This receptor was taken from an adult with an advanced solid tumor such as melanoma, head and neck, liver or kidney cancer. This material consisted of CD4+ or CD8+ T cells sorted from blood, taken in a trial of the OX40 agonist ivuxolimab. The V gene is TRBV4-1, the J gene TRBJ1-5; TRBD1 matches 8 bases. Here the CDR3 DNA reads TGCGCCAGCAGCTACACAGGGGGGTACAATCAGCCCCAGCATTTT. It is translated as CASSYTGGYNQPQHF.